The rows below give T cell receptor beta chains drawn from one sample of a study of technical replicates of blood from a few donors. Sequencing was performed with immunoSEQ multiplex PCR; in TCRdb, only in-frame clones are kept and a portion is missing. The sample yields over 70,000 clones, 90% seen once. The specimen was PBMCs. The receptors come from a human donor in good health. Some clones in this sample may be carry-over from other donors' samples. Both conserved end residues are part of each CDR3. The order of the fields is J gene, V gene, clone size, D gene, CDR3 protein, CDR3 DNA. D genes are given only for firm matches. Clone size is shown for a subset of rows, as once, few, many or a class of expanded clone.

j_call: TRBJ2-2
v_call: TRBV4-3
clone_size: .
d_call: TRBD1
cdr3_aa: CASSVEIGGRTGELFF
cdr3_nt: TGCGCCAGCAGTGTCGAGATAGGGGGCCGCACCGGGGAGCTGTTTTTT

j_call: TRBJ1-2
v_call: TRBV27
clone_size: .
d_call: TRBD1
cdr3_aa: CASSPPGTGMGNYGYTF
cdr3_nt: TGTGCCAGCAGCCCCCCGGGGACAGGGATGGGTAACTATGGCTACACCTTC

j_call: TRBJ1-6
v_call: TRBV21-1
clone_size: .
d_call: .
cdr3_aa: CASSKGRDSNSPLHF
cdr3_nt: TGTGCCAGCAGCAAAGGCCGGGACAGCAATTCACCCCTCCACTTT

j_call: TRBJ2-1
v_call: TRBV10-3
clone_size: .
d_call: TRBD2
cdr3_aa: CAIKSSSGGALIYNEQFF
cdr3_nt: TGTGCCATCAAGAGTTCTAGCGGGGGGGCACTCATCTACAATGAGCAGTTCTTC

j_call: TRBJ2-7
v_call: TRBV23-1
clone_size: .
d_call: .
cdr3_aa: CASSQFIQGSGEQYF
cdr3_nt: TGCGCCAGCAGTCAATTTATACAGGGTTCCGGCGAGCAGTACTTC

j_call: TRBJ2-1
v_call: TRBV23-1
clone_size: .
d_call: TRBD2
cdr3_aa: CASSHTSGGASYNEQFF
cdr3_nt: TGCGCCAGCAGTCACACGAGCGGGGGGGCCTCCTACAATGAGCAGTTCTTC

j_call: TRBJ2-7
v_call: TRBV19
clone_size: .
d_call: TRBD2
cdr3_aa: CASSIGLAGGNEQYF
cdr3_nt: TGTGCCAGTAGTATAGGACTAGCGGGGGGGAACGAGCAGTACTTC

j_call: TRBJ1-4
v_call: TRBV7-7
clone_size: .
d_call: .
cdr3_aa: CASSRRVNEKLFF
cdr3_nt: TGTGCCAGCAGCAGACGGGTCAATGAAAAACTGTTTTTT

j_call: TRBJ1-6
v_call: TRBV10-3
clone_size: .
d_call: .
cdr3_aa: CAISENLNNSPLHF
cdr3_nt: TGTGCCATCAGCGAGAACCTAAATAATTCACCCCTCCACTTT

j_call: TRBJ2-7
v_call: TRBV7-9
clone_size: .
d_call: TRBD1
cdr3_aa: CASSSGTASYEQYF
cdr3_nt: TGTGCCAGCAGCTCGGGGACAGCCTCCTACGAGCAGTACTTC

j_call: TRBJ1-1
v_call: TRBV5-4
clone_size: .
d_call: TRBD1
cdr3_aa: CASSPGQGVAFF
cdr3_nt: TGTGCCAGCAGCCCGGGACAGGGAGTAGCTTTCTTT

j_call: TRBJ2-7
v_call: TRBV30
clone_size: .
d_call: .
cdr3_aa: CAWGGTARQYF
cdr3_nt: TGTGCCTGGGGAGGGACAGCCAGGCAGTACTTC

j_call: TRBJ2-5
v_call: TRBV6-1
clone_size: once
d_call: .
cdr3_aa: CASSEIGGQQETQYF
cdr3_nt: TGTGCCAGCAGTGAAATCGGCGGGCAACAAGAGACCCAGTACTTC

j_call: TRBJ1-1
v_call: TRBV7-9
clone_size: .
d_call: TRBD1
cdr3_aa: CASSPDRGANTEAFF
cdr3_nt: TGTGCCAGCAGCCCAGACAGGGGCGCGAACACTGAAGCTTTCTTT

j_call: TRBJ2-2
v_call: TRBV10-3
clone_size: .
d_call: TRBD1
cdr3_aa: CAATGTGGFGELFF
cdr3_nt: TGTGCCGCAACCGGGACAGGGGGGTTCGGGGAGCTGTTTTTT

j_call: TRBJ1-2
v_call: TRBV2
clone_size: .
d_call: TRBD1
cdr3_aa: CASTTGGDYGYTF
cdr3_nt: TGTGCCAGTACGACAGGGGGAGACTATGGCTACACCTTC

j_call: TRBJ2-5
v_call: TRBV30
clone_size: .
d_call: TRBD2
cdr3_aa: CAWGLAGGTQYF
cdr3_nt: TGTGCCTGGGGACTAGCGGGAGGAACCCAGTACTTC

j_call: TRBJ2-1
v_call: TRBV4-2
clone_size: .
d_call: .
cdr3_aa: CASSPEAGEQFF
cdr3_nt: TGTGCCAGCAGCCCCGAGGCGGGGGAGCAGTTCTTC